This TCR beta chain was identified in a study of blood T cells in healthy people across ages. General study results and limits: Those diversity estimates obtained from one million T cells were thought to be underestimates.

The CDR3 has 12 residues. Germline assignment: CDR1 SGHAT and CDR2 FQNNGV. This clonotype was detected only a few times. Its target is unknown. Per-sample yields of isolated PBMCs were at least 6 million. Primers used in a second PCR of roughly 7 to 12 cycles were a sample-barcoded 5' primer and a J-beta primer mix. TCRdb used MiXCR to reprocess the 5' RACE reads, holding one entry per CDR3 protein. The sample lists approximately 490,000 distinct CDR3 sequences, approximately 25% occurring once. These data are also associated with another study on T cells of mothers and their children. That study adds: For cDNA synthesis, the complete extracted RNA was used (roughly 1.5 ug per 15 ul). Related mother-child pairs shared slightly more overlap than unrelated pairs, but the difference was non-significant.

This TCR came from a boy aged 5-17 years in good health. The V gene is TRBV11-2, the J gene TRBJ2-5; no reliable D call. The better agreement between TRBJ2-1 and the DNA end casts doubt on the J call. The sequenced sample consisted of blood. The CDR3 loop is CASTSYDNEQFF. The CDR3 DNA reads as TGTGCCAGCACCTCATACGACAATGAGCAGTTCTTC.